The 30 T cell receptor beta chains presented below share a single source sample, sequenced in a study of blood T cell repertoires in COVID-19. Assay used: immunoSEQ multiplex PCR; TCRdb lists only in-frame clones, some missing. The sample has around 300,000 clones, approximately 92% seen once; the top ten hold roughly 7%. Source material: peripheral blood. These receptors all come from a woman aged 25 to 39 with COVID-19, enrolled during active disease.

The V call is TRBV19, the J call TRBJ1-1, with 8 bases aligning to TRBD1. Germline trimming cut 2 bases from V and 4 bases from J; bases unmatched to any gene: 3. Germline V gene sequence: CDR1 LNHDA, CDR2 SQIVND (reference sequence). The CDR3 has 14 amino acids. This chain's CDR3 is CASSIQGARTEAFF. CDR3 coding DNA: TGTGCCAGTAGTATACAGGGGGCGCGCACTGAAGCTTTCTTT.

This clone was observed a handful of times. The CDR3 DNA is TGTGCCATCAGAAATTCGGACATCGTAAAAGCTTTCTTT. This encodes CAIRNSDIVKAFF. The chain links TRBV10-3 to TRBJ1-1; possibly TRBD1 for D (5 bases). Looked up from germline, CDR1 is ENHRY and CDR2 is SYGVKD. The CDR3 sequence is 13 residues long. V was trimmed by 6 bases and J by 9 bases, leaving 17 bases between them.

This sequence joins TRBV12-3 or TRBV12-4 and TRBJ2-3, with D hard to call. V lost 5 bases and J lost 7, with 7 bases in between. The CDR3 contains 11 residues. The CDR3 spells CASSPLNTQYF. The CDR3 region has the DNA TGTGCCAGCAGTCCTCTAAATACGCAGTATTTT.

This sequence joins TRBV11-2 and TRBJ2-7; D is perhaps TRBD2 (6 bases). CDR1 SGHAT and CDR2 FQNNGV come from the germline V gene. Trimming shortened V by 2 bases and J by 5 bases, and 13 bases separated the two germline ends. The CDR3 length is 14 residues. DNA of the CDR3: TGTGCCAGCAGCTTAAGGAGGGAGAGCCACGAGCAGTACTTC. It yields the protein CASSLRRESHEQYF.

The CDR3 loop reads CASSQGAGGEKLFF. The CDR3 nucleotides read TGCGCCAGCAGCCAGGGGGCAGGAGGTGAAAAACTGTTTTTT. The chain combines TRBV5-1 with TRBJ1-4, with 8 positions matching TRBD1. The length of the CDR3 is 14 residues. Germline CDR1 SGHRS, CDR2 YFSETQ. The V gene end was trimmed by 4 bases and the J gene end by 7 bases; junction bases not matched to a gene: 6.

The genes are TRBV27 and TRBJ1-2; TRBD1 matches 8 bases. CDR3 size: 14 residues. The ends lost 4 bases at V and 8 bases at J; junction bases unmatched: 9. Germline V gene sequence: CDR1 MNHEY, CDR2 SMNVEV (reference sequence). This chain's CDR3 is CASSSRQGAGGYTF. The CDR3 nucleotides are TGTGCCAGCAGTTCCCGCCAGGGGGCGGGGGGCTACACCTTC.

This clone was picked up one time. This sequence joins TRBV4-1 and TRBJ1-2; no clear D gene. The V gene lost 1 base and the J gene lost 7 bases, with 16 bases spanning the gap. Germline-derived CDR1 and CDR2 are MGHRA and YSYEKL. This CDR3 has 15 amino acids. CDR3 in amino acids: CASSQVNLPRGGYTF. The CDR3 nucleotides read TGCGCCAGCAGCCAAGTAAACCTTCCTCGCGGTGGCTACACCTTC.

This chain links TRBV7-2 with TRBJ2-7; D is perhaps TRBD2 (5 bases). The V end was cut by 7 bases, the J end by 4 bases, with 14 bases between. CDR3 size: 13 residues. The germline V gene has CDR1 SGHTA and CDR2 FQGNSA. The CDR3 sequence: CASTPGSGYEQYF. DNA for the CDR3: TGTGCCAGCACCCCCGGTTCGGGGTACGAGCAGTACTTC.

This CDR3 reads CASSYGGSTGEQYF. The CDR3 DNA reads TGTGCCAGCAGTTACGGCGGGAGCACGGGCGAGCAGTACTTC. The gene calls are TRBV6-5 and TRBJ2-7; TRBD2 matches 7 bases. This CDR3 comprises 14 residues. J was trimmed by 6 bases and V by 2 bases; bases with no gene match: 7. CDR1 and CDR2 (germline): MNHEY, SVGAGI.

CDR3 loop: CASSFRGGWETQYF. CDR3 DNA: TGTGCCAGCAGTTTCAGGGGTGGGTGGGAGACCCAGTACTTC. The V gene is TRBV28, the J gene TRBJ2-5, with D possibly TRBD1 on 6 matching bases. Trimming took off 3 bases at V and 5 bases at J, with 13 bases between the two ends. The CDR3 length is 14 residues. Germline CDR1 MDHEN, CDR2 SYDVKM.

The chain uses TRBV19 and TRBJ2-7; 13 bases fit TRBD2. V trimming: 3 bases; J trimming: 5 bases; junction bases outside the gene matches: 10. The germline V gene has CDR1 LNHDA and CDR2 SQIVND (reference sequence). The CDR3 loop spans 17 amino acids. The CDR3 DNA reads TGTGCCAGTAGTATCTCCGGGACTAGCGGGAAATTCCACGAGCAGTACTTC. Protein sequence: CASSISGTSGKFHEQYF.

In nucleotides, the CDR3 is TGTGCCAGCAGCCCAAGTCAGGGGAGTCATCATGGCTACACCTTC. It is translated as CASSPSQGSHHGYTF. The chain has TRBV7-2 and TRBJ1-2, with D perhaps matching TRBD1 (6 bases). Germline V gives CDR1 SGHTA, CDR2 FQGNSA. V dropped 5 bases and J dropped 6 bases, with 19 bases sitting between them. This CDR3 region has 15 residues.

The chain recombines TRBV19 with TRBJ2-1; 8 nucleotides match TRBD2. The germline CDR1 and CDR2 sequences are LNHDA and SQIVND (reference sequence). This CDR3 has 17 amino acids. With 5 bases clipped from V and 5 bases from J, the junction kept 14 bases outside the gene matches. The CDR3 here is CASSSLPQGLGHNEQFF. In DNA, the CDR3 is TGTGCCAGTAGTTCCCTACCCCAGGGACTAGGTCACAATGAGCAGTTCTTC.

Concerning this clone: The sample holds other DNA sequences that translate to the same CDR3. This chain joins TRBV9 and TRBJ2-7, with D tentatively TRBD2 (5 bases). This CDR3 is 14 amino acids long. With 0 bases removed from V and 3 bases from J, the gap between germline ends came to 10 bases. Germline CDR1 and CDR2: SGDLS and YYNGEE. The DNA of the CDR3 is TGTGCCAGCAGCGTAGGAGGAGAGGGCTACGAGCAGTACTTC. This gives the protein CASSVGGEGYEQYF.

V is TRBV4-1 and J is TRBJ1-5; no definite D call. The V and J ends lost 0 bases and 0 bases respectively, with 9 bases between them. Germline CDR1 is MGHRA and CDR2 is YSYEKL. The CDR3 loop spans 16 amino acids. The CDR3 loop is CASSQERAFSNQPQHF. In DNA, the CDR3 is TGCGCCAGCAGCCAAGAGAGGGCATTTAGCAATCAGCCCCAGCATTTT.

The rearrangement joins TRBV19 to TRBJ1-2; TRBD1 matches at 9 bases. Germline assignment: CDR1 LNHDA and CDR2 SQIVND (reference sequence). The CDR3 runs to 16 residues. V trimming: 8 bases; J trimming: 5 bases; junction bases outside the gene matches: 15. CDR3 amino acids: CASGTGTGRERYGYTF. In DNA, the CDR3 is TGTGCCAGTGGTACCGGGACAGGGCGAGAGAGGTATGGCTACACCTTC.

The V gene is TRBV19, the J gene TRBJ2-1, with TRBD2 matching over 8 bases. This CDR3 is 14 amino acids long. V dropped 3 bases and J dropped 6; count of bases not matched to a gene: 4. Germline CDR1 and CDR2: LNHDA and SQIVND (reference sequence). The CDR3 nucleotides read TGTGCCAGTAGTATGGGCGGGAGGTTCAATGAGCAGTTCTTC. Its translation is CASSMGGRFNEQFF.

The genes are TRBV2 and TRBJ1-4; possibly TRBD1 for D (5 bases). The germline gives CDR1 SNHLY, CDR2 FYNNEI. Deletions cut 7 bases from V and 5 bases from J, with 11 bases between. This CDR3 region has 13 residues. In DNA form, the CDR3 reads TGTGCCAGCACCCCTGACAGAAATGAAAAACTGTTTTTT. Translated: CASTPDRNEKLFF.

The CDR3 sequence: CASSAGLAGDTQYF. The CDR3 DNA sequence: TGTGCCAGCAGCGCCGGACTAGCGGGAGATACGCAGTATTTT. The V call is TRBV9, the J call TRBJ2-3, with 11 bases matching TRBD2. The CDR3 consists of 14 residues. V dropped 3 bases and J dropped 5; count of bases not matched to a gene: 2. The germline CDR1 and CDR2 sequences are SGDLS and YYNGEE.

J is TRBJ1-6 and V is TRBV5-1; 7 positions agree with TRBD1. The V and J ends lost 0 bases and 10 bases, in that order; junction bases with no gene match: 7. The CDR3 has 15 amino acids. Germline V gives CDR1 SGHRS, CDR2 YFSETQ. The CDR3 is CASSLAGGGRSPLHF. CDR3 nucleotide sequence: TGCGCCAGCAGCTTGGCCGGAGGGGGCAGATCACCCCTCCACTTT.

V gene TRBV6-2 or TRBV6-3 combines with J gene TRBJ2-7; weak D call: TRBD1 (5 bases). This CDR3 is 12 amino acids long. Trimming shortened V by 7 bases and J by 6 bases, and 13 bases separated the two germline ends. The germline V gene has CDR1 MNHEY and CDR2 SVGEGT. The CDR3 here is CASTPDRSEQYF. CDR3 DNA: TGTGCCAGCACCCCCGACAGATCCGAGCAGTACTTC.

The CDR3 loop is CASSPPPGQYTGELFF. CDR3 DNA: TGTGCCAGCAGCCCCCCCCCAGGACAGTACACCGGGGAGCTGTTTTTT. The chain uses TRBV27 and TRBJ2-2, with D perhaps matching TRBD1 (6 bases). Germline CDR1 reads MNHEY; CDR2 reads SMNVEV (reference sequence). The CDR3 spans 16 residues. Trimming left V 6 bases short and J 3 bases short, with 17 bases between.

The rearrangement uses TRBV27 and TRBJ2-1; TRBD1 matches at 9 bases. The CDR3 runs 15 residues. Unmatched junction bases numbered 2, after V lost 3 bases and J lost 2 bases. Germline V gene sequence: CDR1 MNHEY, CDR2 SMNVEV (reference sequence). In DNA form, the CDR3 reads TGTGCCAGCAGTTTGGGACAGGGAGCCTACAATGAGCAGTTCTTC. As protein: CASSLGQGAYNEQFF.

This clone is a singleton in its sample. The chain joins TRBV12-5 to TRBJ2-3; the match to TRBD2 covers 10 bases. This CDR3 spans 16 amino acids. Losses at the gene ends were 7 bases for V and 6 bases for J; bases not matched to a gene: 13. In germline, CDR1 is LGHNT, CDR2 FRNRAP. The CDR3 DNA reads TGTGCTAGTGCCGATCTCCTAGCGGGAGTTAGTGATACGCAGTATTTT. Its translation: CASADLLAGVSDTQYF.

V gene TRBV10-3 combines with J gene TRBJ1-6; 7 positions agree with TRBD1. Trimming took 3 bases from V and 6 from J; bases not matched to a gene: 5. The CDR3 has 15 residues. Germline values: CDR1 ENHRY, CDR2 SYGVKD. This CDR3 is CAISDIEGANSPLHF. The CDR3, as DNA: TGTGCCATCAGTGATATTGAGGGGGCTAATTCACCCCTCCACTTT.

This chain joins TRBV28 and TRBJ2-3; 9 bases fit TRBD2. Trimming removed 4 bases from V and 6 bases from J; junction bases left unmatched: 5. CDR1 is MDHEN, CDR2 SYDVKM, per germline. This CDR3 is built from 14 residues. The DNA for the CDR3 is TGTGCCAGCAGTTCGATAGCGGGAGCGGATACGCAGTATTTT. It encodes CASSSIAGADTQYF.

In its sample, this clone was seen a few times. The chain employs TRBV6-5 and TRBJ1-1, with 7 bases identical to TRBD1. This CDR3 contains 14 residues. The germline V gene has CDR1 MNHEY and CDR2 SVGAGI. V dropped 5 bases and J dropped 1; count of bases not matched to a gene: 4. The DNA of the CDR3 is TGTGCCAGCAGTCGAGGGACAGAGAACACTGAAGCTTTCTTT. Amino acid sequence: CASSRGTENTEAFF.

The CDR3 here is CASSFSLRTSTDTQYF. Written as DNA, the CDR3 is TGCGCCAGCAGCTTTTCGCTCCGCACTAGCACAGATACGCAGTATTTT. This sequence joins TRBV5-1 and TRBJ2-3; D gene ambiguous. Trimming took 2 bases from V and 0 from J, leaving 13 bases between them. The CDR3 consists of 16 residues. CDR1 and CDR2 (germline): SGHRS, YFSETQ. Complete variable domain (other parts from reference TRBV5-1 and TRBJ2-3): KAGVTQTPRYLIKTRGQQVTLSCSPISGHRSVSWYQQTPGQGLQFLFEYFSETQRNKGNFPGRFSGRQFSNSRSEMNVSTLELGDSALYLCASSFSLRTSTDTQYFGPGTRLTVL.

The V gene is TRBV23-1, the J gene TRBJ2-5; 14 bases line up with TRBD2. TRBV23-1 is an ORF, and what it does is uncertain. Trimming took 3 bases from V and 4 from J; bases not matched to a gene: 7. This CDR3 comprises 17 residues. The CDR3 DNA follows: TGCGCCAGCAGTCATCGGGGACTAGCGGGAGTCCTAGAGACCCAGTACTTC. This encodes CASSHRGLAGVLETQYF.

This chain joins TRBV30 and TRBJ1-2; 7 positions agree with TRBD1. V was pared by 1 base and J by 6 bases, with 8 bases of the junction left unmatched. The germline V gene has CDR1 GTSNPN and CDR2 SVGIG (reference sequence). This CDR3 spans 14 amino acids. The DNA of the CDR3 is TGTGCCTGGAGTGGAAACAGGGGCCAGGATGGCTACACCTTC. It codes for CAWSGNRGQDGYTF.